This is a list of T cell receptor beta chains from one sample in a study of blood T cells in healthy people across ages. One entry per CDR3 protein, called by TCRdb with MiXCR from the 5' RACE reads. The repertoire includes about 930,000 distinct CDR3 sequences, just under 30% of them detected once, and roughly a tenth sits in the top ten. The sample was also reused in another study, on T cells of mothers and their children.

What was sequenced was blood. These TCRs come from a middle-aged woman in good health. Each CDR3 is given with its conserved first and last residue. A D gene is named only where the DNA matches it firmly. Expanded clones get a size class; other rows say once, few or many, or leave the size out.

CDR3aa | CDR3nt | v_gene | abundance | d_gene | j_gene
CSVLDWQETQYF | TGCAGCGTCCTAGACTGGCAAGAGACCCAGTACTTC | TRBV29-1 | many | - | TRBJ2-5
CASSLGLLETNEKLFF | TGCGCCAGCAGCTTGGGGTTACTCGAAACTAATGAAAAACTGTTTTTT | TRBV5-1 | few | - | TRBJ1-4
CANRDPMNEKLFF | TGTGCCAACCGGGACCCTATGAATGAAAAACTGTTTTTT | TRBV25-1 | - | - | TRBJ1-4
CASSPRRGFSSPLHF | TGTGCCAGCAGTCCACGACGGGGGTTTAGTTCTCCCCTCCACTTT | TRBV12-3/TRBV12-4 | - | - | TRBJ1-6
CASSQGGVGEAFF | TGCGCCAGCAGCCAAGGGGGTGTCGGTGAAGCTTTCTTT | TRBV4-3 | few | - | TRBJ1-1
CASSLAGTDRLDTQYF | TGTGCCAGCAGCTTAGCCGGGACAGACAGATTAGATACGCAGTATTTT | TRBV7-8 | - | TRBD1 | TRBJ2-3
CASSFAGAAGRAEAFF | TGTGCCAGCAGCTTCGCGGGGGCAGCCGGTAGGGCTGAAGCTTTCTTT | TRBV7-2 | - | - | TRBJ1-1
CASSYRGGGLYEQYF | TGTGCCAGCAGCTACAGGGGTGGGGGCCTATACGAGCAGTACTTC | TRBV27 | - | TRBD1 | TRBJ2-7
CASSLVVANEQFF | TGTGCCAGCAGCTTAGTGGTAGCGAATGAGCAGTTCTTC | TRBV7-9 | many | - | TRBJ2-1
CASSSGGTIYNEQYF | TGTGCCAGCAGCTCTGGCGGGACTATCTACAATGAGCAGTACTTC | TRBV7-6 | - | TRBD2 | TRBJ2-7
CASLQGPSSYEQYF | TGTGCCAGCCTCCAGGGACCGAGCTCCTACGAGCAGTACTTC | TRBV7-2 | many | - | TRBJ2-7
CASSLDRGAGYTF | TGTGCCAGCAGCTTGGACCGGGGAGCTGGCTACACCTTC | TRBV7-9 | few | - | TRBJ1-2
CAGSLRSQGGSEQYF | TGTGCCGGCAGTTTGAGATCACAGGGGGGCTCCGAGCAGTACTTC | TRBV12-3/TRBV12-4 | few | TRBD1 | TRBJ2-7
CASSLSLGTEAFF | TGTGCCAGCAGTTTATCTCTGGGCACTGAAGCTTTCTTT | TRBV27 | - | - | TRBJ1-1
CASSDQGDVQFF | TGTGCCAGCAGCGATCAGGGTGACGTTCAGTTCTTC | TRBV7-9 | - | - | TRBJ2-1